This TCR beta chain comes out of a study of cytomegalovirus exposure and HLA in healthy donors. Overall study findings and caveats: Roughly even sequencing depth across donors was the assumption behind the presence/absence analyses.

The germline CDR1 and CDR2 sequences are SGDLS and YYNGEE. V lost 4 bases and J lost 0; bases outside the gene matches: 22. The CDR3 runs to 21 residues. As concerns this clone: Its antigen is unknown.

Primers: 60 Vbeta forward and 13 Jbeta reverse. The assay was immunoSEQ multiplex PCR, and TCRdb's table has in-frame clones only and misses some. The repertoire holds some 51,000 clones, about 77% seen once, with about 2.3% in the top ten. This rearrangement joins TRBV9 to TRBJ2-4, with 7 bases that match TRBD2. The sequenced material came from PBMCs. This clonotype was obtained from a female donor in good health and CMV-seronegative. The CDR3 DNA is TGTGCCAGCAGCAATTCCGGGAGGAAAACCACACAGACATTAGCCAAAAACATTCAGTACTTC. This sequence encodes CASSNSGRKTTQTLAKNIQYF.